This T cell receptor (beta chain) derives from a study of T cell responses to AZD1222 COVID-19 vaccine. Across the whole study: Some second doses came at about 4 weeks and others at about 12 weeks; these were pooled. Findings of the study overall: Among the donors, most were white British and more were female, and clonal diversity was possibly underestimated. Two doses of AZD1222 preceded a rise in Spike-specific TCR breadth and depth.

Profiled with immunoSEQ multiplex PCR; TCRdb holds only in-frame clones, not every one. This table holds about 62,000 clones, approximately 80% found once. A word on this clone: Its antigen is not identified.

Germline CDR1 is SQVTM and CDR2 is ANQGSEA. The CDR3 has 12 amino acids. V lost 7 bases and J lost 4; bases outside the gene matches: 3. J is TRBJ2-7 and V is TRBV29-1; 11 nucleotides agree with TRBD2. Sequencing used peripheral blood, obtained on day 0 of AZD1222 vaccination. This TCR derives from an adult in good health. The CDR3 DNA sequence: TGCAGCGCTCGGACTAGCGGGTACGAGCAGTACTTC. Its protein is CSARTSGYEQYF.